The entry below gives a single T cell receptor beta chain sequence along with its context. Its antigen remains unidentified. The sample is drawn from a study of a mutant IDH1 vaccine in newly diagnosed glioma. About the research overall: It was radiotherapy, temozolomide, or both that patients received previously, with most receiving both. Visit V12 was conducted at week 35 as the safety follow-up. Visit V13 came later, at week 47.

Noted time point: week 47, end of study. Vaccine doses each comprised 300 ug of mutant IDH1 20-mer peptide, with topical imiquimod. The donor cohort comprised cases of new WHO grade 3 or 4 IDH1-mutant, ATRX-lost astrocytoma. Libraries were prepared by immunoSEQ multiplex PCR; TCRdb keeps only in-frame clonotypes and omits some of them. The table has approximately 21,000 clones, almost 85% seen once. Sequencing used PBMCs, obtained from a glioma patient whose treatment included an IDH1 peptide vaccine. The source of this sequence is a man aged 35-49 years with glioma.

In DNA, the CDR3 is TGTGCCACCAGCAGTCGGGACGGACTTGCAATCGAGCAGTACTTC. It codes for CATSSRDGLAIEQYF. V gene TRBV15 combines with J gene TRBJ2-7; TRBD1 or TRBD2 may be the D gene (5 bases each). The CDR3 totals 15 residues. Trimming shortened V by 3 bases and J by 6 bases, and 18 bases separated the two germline ends. Per the germline V gene, CDR1 is LNHNV and CDR2 is YYDKDF (reference sequence).